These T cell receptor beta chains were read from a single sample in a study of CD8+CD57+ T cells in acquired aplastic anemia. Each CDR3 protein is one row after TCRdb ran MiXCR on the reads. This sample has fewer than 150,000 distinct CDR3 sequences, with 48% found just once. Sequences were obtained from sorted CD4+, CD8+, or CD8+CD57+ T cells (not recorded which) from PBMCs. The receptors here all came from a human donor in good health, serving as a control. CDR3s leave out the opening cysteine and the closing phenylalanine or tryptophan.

CDR3: ASSRLAGGPSSETQY
V: TRBV2
length: 15
J: TRBJ2-5

CDR3: ASKLRGDQPQH
V: TRBV19
length: 11
J: TRBJ1-5

CDR3: ASSPMGTDTQY
V: TRBV7-6
length: 11
J: TRBJ2-3

CDR3: ASSQSNGTGNYGYT
V: TRBV11-1
length: 14
J: TRBJ1-2

CDR3: ASSLSIGRAGELF
V: TRBV3-1
length: 13
J: TRBJ2-2

CDR3: ASREEGTGHT
V: TRBV2
length: 10
J: TRBJ1-2

CDR3: ASSQEVPRGAGT
V: TRBV4-3
length: 12
J: TRBJ1-2

CDR3: PISESSLPNTEAF
V: TRBV10-3
length: 13
J: TRBJ1-1

CDR3: SASGGGRETQY
V: TRBV20-1
length: 11
J: TRBJ2-5

CDR3: AISPDRTLSYEQY
V: TRBV10-3
length: 13
J: TRBJ2-7

CDR3: ATSRGGSNRGKYGYT
V: TRBV15
length: 15
J: TRBJ1-2

CDR3: ASSLARGDEQY
V: TRBV7-6
length: 11
J: TRBJ2-7

CDR3: ASSLSTTMGLLR
V: TRBV7-8
length: 12
J: TRBJ1-6

CDR3: ASSLGPGGGGGSNQPQH
V: TRBV7-2
length: 17
J: TRBJ1-5

CDR3: SVESQGTYNEQF
V: TRBV29-1
length: 12
J: TRBJ2-1

CDR3: SVEPRGGNGYT
V: TRBV29-1
length: 11
J: TRBJ1-2

CDR3: ASSQDDLRETQY
V: TRBV4-3
length: 12
J: TRBJ2-5

CDR3: ASSRRQGDNEQF
V: TRBV7-6
length: 12
J: TRBJ2-1

CDR3: AAGGDSPLH
V: TRBV10-2
length: 9
J: TRBJ1-6

CDR3: ASSFQSGQAEQF
V: TRBV6-5
length: 12
J: TRBJ2-1

CDR3: ASSEGRGDGYT
V: TRBV2
length: 11
J: TRBJ1-2

CDR3: ASSPFRSYEQY
V: TRBV7-9
length: 11
J: TRBJ2-7

CDR3: SAEGGGTSTDTQY
V: TRBV20-1
length: 13
J: TRBJ2-3

CDR3: ASSKGGAGELF
V: TRBV7-7
length: 11
J: TRBJ2-2

CDR3: ASSLAFTPNSPLH
V: TRBV5-1
length: 13
J: TRBJ1-6

CDR3: ASSSPGQGNNEAF
V: TRBV7-2
length: 13
J: TRBJ1-1

CDR3: ASSPTGTRTYEQY
V: TRBV27
length: 13
J: TRBJ2-7

CDR3: ASSPTGNFNGYT
V: TRBV12-3/TRBV12-4
length: 12
J: TRBJ1-2

CDR3: ASSPSRDSYGYT
V: TRBV18
length: 12
J: TRBJ1-2

CDR3: ASSQDRNYGYT
V: TRBV14
length: 11
J: TRBJ1-2

CDR3: ASSERLETQY
V: TRBV25-1
length: 10
J: TRBJ2-5

CDR3: ATSRGTGDGQPQH
V: TRBV15
length: 13
J: TRBJ1-5

CDR3: ASSLAGQTNEKLF
V: TRBV7-2
length: 13
J: TRBJ1-4

CDR3: SASAGGYT
V: TRBV20-1
length: 8
J: TRBJ1-2

CDR3: ASSMTGQTTEAF
V: TRBV2
length: 12
J: TRBJ1-1

CDR3: ASSSGQGPYQPQH
V: TRBV2
length: 13
J: TRBJ1-5

CDR3: ASSRNYGYT
V: TRBV18
length: 9
J: TRBJ1-2

CDR3: ASSTQGDSPLH
V: TRBV25-1
length: 11
J: TRBJ1-6

CDR3: ASSLTGADEQY
V: TRBV7-2
length: 11
J: TRBJ2-7

CDR3: SARVGRGVTDTQY
V: TRBV20-1
length: 13
J: TRBJ2-3

CDR3: ASSLAGISQETQY
V: TRBV5-1
length: 13
J: TRBJ2-5

CDR3: ASRPDKLNTEAF
V: TRBV6-1
length: 12
J: TRBJ1-1

CDR3: SVAWQGGYT
V: TRBV29-1
length: 9
J: TRBJ1-2

CDR3: ASSTSPGSDYGYT
V: TRBV9
length: 13
J: TRBJ1-2

CDR3: ATSSKPGQGYEQY
V: TRBV15
length: 13
J: TRBJ2-7